This T cell receptor (beta chain) came from a study of OX40 agonist ivuxolimab in advanced cancers. For the wider study: Ivuxolimab was a fully human IgG2 agonistic monoclonal antibody targeting the costimulatory receptor OX40 (CD134). Intravenous ivuxolimab was administered to patients every 2 weeks at six dose levels: 0.01, 0.1, 0.3, 1.5, 3 and 10 mg/kg. Of the approximately 50 dose-escalation patients, hepatocellular carcinoma was present in around 20, melanoma in approximately 15, renal cell carcinoma in 9 and head and neck cancer in 9. In the dose-escalation cohort, 82.7% of patients were male, and the mean age was roughly 60 years, with a range of roughly 20 to 80. Patients were allowed to have had prior anti-PD-1, anti-PD-L1 or anti-CTLA-4 therapy, and around 41% of the dose-escalation patients had previously received checkpoint inhibitors. Partial responses occurred in three dose-escalation patients: two with cutaneous melanoma and one with hepatocellular carcinoma. The point of sequencing TCRbeta in the periphery was to test whether ivuxolimab changed TCR sequence diversity and drove clonal T-cell expansion. The paper describes the monotherapy dose-escalation part (N of about 54 patients) of the phase I trial of ivuxolimab. Study-level results and caveats: Partial responders in the 0.1-3.0 mg/kg groups had among the lowest normalized peripheral clonal expansion, especially among CD8+ T cells. At doses of 0.1 to 3.0 mg/kg, clonal expansion of both CD4+ and CD8+ T cells in blood was seen between baseline and week 6. The antigen specificity of the peripheral T cells that underwent clonal expansion was not determined. Low levels of normalized T-cell clonal expansion were also shown by some nonresponding patients. After ivuxolimab, more expanded clones were found on average in CD8+ T cells than in CD4+ T cells.

With respect to this clone: The clone's antigen remains unknown. The record has no base qualities; no much larger clone is one base away.

Patients with autoimmune disease history or receiving systemic immunosuppression were excluded from the trial. In every dose cohort, peripheral blood was drawn for TCR sequencing at baseline, cycle 4 day 1, and cycle 7 day 1. The samples were drawn from a first-in-human, open-label, multicenter phase I dose-escalation trial of ivuxolimab. Adults with locally advanced or metastatic melanoma, renal cell carcinoma, hepatocellular carcinoma or head and neck squamous cell carcinoma were enrolled in the trial. Before TCR sequencing, CD4+ T cells and CD8+ T cells were sorted from peripheral blood as separate populations. Genomic DNA was isolated from the sorted cells so that the TCRbeta CDR3 region could be sequenced. The immunoSEQ Assay was used for sequencing of TCRbeta CDR3 regions. TCRdb mirrors the immuneACCESS table, restricted to in-frame sequences. Some clones are absent from its copies; in checked studies, under half trace to an unresolved V gene, and the reason for the others is unknown. The sample table shows about 72,000 clones, and 89% are seen once. The ten largest clones add up to about an eighth of the sample.

At the junction V is shortened by 3 bases and J by 5 bases, with 17 bases in between. The germline V gene provides CDR1 MNHEY and CDR2 SVGAGI. Including cysteine and phenylalanine, the CDR3 has 15 amino acids. The read is trimmed to its CDR3 DNA, 45 bases read in frame from base 1. The chain was built from TRBV6-5 and TRBJ2-7; matching of 6 bases hints at TRBD2 as the D gene. Material: CD4+ or CD8+ T cells sorted from blood, obtained in a trial of the OX40 agonist ivuxolimab. This clonotype originated in an adult with an advanced solid tumor such as melanoma, head and neck, liver or kidney cancer. The CDR3 protein sequence reads: CASSYPGDGGHEQYF. Here is the DNA: TGTGCCAGCAGTTATCCGGGGGATGGGGGACACGAGCAGTACTTC.